One sample yielded the 3 T cell receptor beta chains listed below, sequenced in a study of neurological immune-mediated disorders. Time point defined: longitudinal time-point 1 (baseline). A single record per CDR3 protein comes from TCRdb applying MiXCR to the 5' RACE reads. The data contain around 71,000 distinct CDR3 sequences, roughly 15% of them singletons. Material: PBMCs. All receptors come from a female donor with HTLV-1-associated myelopathy (HAM/TSP).

This clonotype has ten or more counts. The chain is built from TRBV20-1 and TRBJ1-6; D is possibly TRBD1 (6 bases). The germline V gene has CDR1 DFQATT and CDR2 SNEGSKA (reference sequence). Deletions cut 1 base from V and 7 bases from J, with 11 bases between. The CDR3 runs 14 residues. CDR3 amino acids: CSARAGGPNSPLHF. The CDR3 DNA sequence: TGCAGTGCTAGAGCCGGGGGGCCAAATTCACCCCTCCACTTT.

As to this clonotype: A much larger clone differs by one base, so this may be a read error. V usage is TRBV7-8 and J usage is TRBJ2-3, with 7 bases matching TRBD1. From germline, CDR1 is SGHVS and CDR2 FQNEAQ. The CDR3 length is 13 residues. The CDR3 loop reads CPSSEQGRDTQYF. The CDR3 nucleotides are TGTCCCAGCAGCGAACAGGGGAGAGATACGCAGTATTTT.

This clonotype showed up many times. The chain uses TRBV5-1 and TRBJ2-2; D uncertain. The CDR3 extends over 14 amino acids. Germline CDR1 SGHRS, CDR2 YFSETQ. Trimming cost V 4 bases and J 2 bases, with 9 bases left between them. CDR3 region: CASSPGLNTGELFF. DNA for the CDR3: TGCGCCAGCAGCCCTGGGCTAAACACCGGGGAGCTGTTTTTT.